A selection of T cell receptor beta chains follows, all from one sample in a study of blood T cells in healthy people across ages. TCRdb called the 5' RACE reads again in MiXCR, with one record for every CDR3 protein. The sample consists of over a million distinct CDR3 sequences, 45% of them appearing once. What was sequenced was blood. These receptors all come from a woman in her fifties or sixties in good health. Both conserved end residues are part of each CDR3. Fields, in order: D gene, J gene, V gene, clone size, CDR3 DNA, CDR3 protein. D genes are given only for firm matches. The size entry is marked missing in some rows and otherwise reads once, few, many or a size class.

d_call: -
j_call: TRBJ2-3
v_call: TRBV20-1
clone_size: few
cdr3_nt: TGCAGTGGGGCGGTAGCGTCTAGCACAGATACGCAGTATTTT
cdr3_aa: CSGAVASSTDTQYF

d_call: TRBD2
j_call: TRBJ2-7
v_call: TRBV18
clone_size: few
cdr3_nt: TGTGCCAGCTCGGTCAGGAGACTAGCGGGAGACGAGGGTTACAATGAGCAGTACTTC
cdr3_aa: CASSVRRLAGDEGYNEQYF

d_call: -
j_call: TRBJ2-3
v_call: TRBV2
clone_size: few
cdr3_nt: TGTGCCAGCAGCCCTCGTTCAGGAGACACAGATACGCAGTATTTT
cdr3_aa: CASSPRSGDTDTQYF

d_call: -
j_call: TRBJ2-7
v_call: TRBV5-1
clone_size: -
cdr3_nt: TGCGCCAGCAGCTTGGCCGTGGGGTCCTACGAGCAGTACTTC
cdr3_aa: CASSLAVGSYEQYF

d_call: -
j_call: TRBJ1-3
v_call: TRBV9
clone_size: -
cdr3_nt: TGTGCCAGCAGCGTAGGAGGTGAGCCTGGAAACACCATATATTTT
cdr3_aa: CASSVGGEPGNTIYF

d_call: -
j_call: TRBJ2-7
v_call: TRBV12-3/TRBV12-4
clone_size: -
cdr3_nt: TGTGCCAGCGGGGGGGGCGTGGGTATCTCCTACGAGCAGTACTTC
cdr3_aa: CASGGGVGISYEQYF

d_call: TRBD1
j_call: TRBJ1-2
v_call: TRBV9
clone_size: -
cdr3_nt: TGTGCCAGCAGCGTACCCAGGACAGGGCCTAACTATGGCTACACCTTC
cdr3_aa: CASSVPRTGPNYGYTF

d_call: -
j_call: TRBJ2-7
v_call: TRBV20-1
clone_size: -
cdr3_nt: TGCAGTGCTAGAGTCGATAGCGGAAGCTCCTACGAGCAGTACTTC
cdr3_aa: CSARVDSGSSYEQYF

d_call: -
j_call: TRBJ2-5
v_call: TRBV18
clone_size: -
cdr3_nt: TGTGCCAGCTCACCCATACCCAAAGAGACCCAGTACTTC
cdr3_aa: CASSPIPKETQYF

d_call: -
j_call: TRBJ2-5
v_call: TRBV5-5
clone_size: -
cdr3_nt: TGTACCAGCAGTTTGGGTGGGGACTACCAAGAGACCCAGTACTTC
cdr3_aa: CTSSLGGDYQETQYF

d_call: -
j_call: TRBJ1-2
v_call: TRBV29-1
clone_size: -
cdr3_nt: TGCAGCGTTGGGTTGGGCGATGGCTACACCTTC
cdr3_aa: CSVGLGDGYTF

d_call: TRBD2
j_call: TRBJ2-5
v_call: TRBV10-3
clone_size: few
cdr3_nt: TGTGCCATCAGTGATAGCGGGAACAAGTACTTC
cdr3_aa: CAISDSGNKYF

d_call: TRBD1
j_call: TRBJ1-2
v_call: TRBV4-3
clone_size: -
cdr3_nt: TGCGCCAGCAGCCAAACGGACAGGAACTATGGCTACACCTTC
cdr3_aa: CASSQTDRNYGYTF

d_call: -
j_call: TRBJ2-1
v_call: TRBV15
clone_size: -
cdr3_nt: TGTGCCACCAGCAGAGATCCCAGGGATGAGCAGTTCTTC
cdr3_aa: CATSRDPRDEQFF

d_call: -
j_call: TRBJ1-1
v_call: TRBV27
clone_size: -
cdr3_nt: TGTGCCAGCCGTTCGGTGGCAGTAGCTTTCTTT
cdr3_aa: CASRSVAVAFF

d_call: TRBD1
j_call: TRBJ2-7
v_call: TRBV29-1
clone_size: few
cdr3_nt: TGCAGCGTTGACGACAGGGGGTACGAGCAGTACTTC
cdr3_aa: CSVDDRGYEQYF

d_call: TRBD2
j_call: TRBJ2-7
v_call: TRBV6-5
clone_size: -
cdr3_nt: TGTGCCAGCAGTTCGCCGTCTAGCGGAACCCACGATGAGCAGTACTTC
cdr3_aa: CASSSPSSGTHDEQYF

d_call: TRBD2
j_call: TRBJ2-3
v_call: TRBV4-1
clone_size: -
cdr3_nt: TGCGCCAGCAGCCACGGGACTAGCGGGAGGGCCGGTACAGATACGCAGTATTTT
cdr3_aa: CASSHGTSGRAGTDTQYF

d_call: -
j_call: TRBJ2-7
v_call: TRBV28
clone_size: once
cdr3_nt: TGTGCCAGCAGCCACCTCGGGGCATCGGGCTACGAGCAGTACTTC
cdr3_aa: CASSHLGASGYEQYF

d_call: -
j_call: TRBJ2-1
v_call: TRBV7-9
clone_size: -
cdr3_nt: TGTGCCAGCAGCTTACCGGAGTACAGGGCCAATGAGCAGTTCTTC
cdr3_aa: CASSLPEYRANEQFF

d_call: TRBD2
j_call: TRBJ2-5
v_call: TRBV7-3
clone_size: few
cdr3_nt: TGTGCCAGCAGCTTAACTGGGGGGGTCCAGTACTTC
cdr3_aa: CASSLTGGVQYF

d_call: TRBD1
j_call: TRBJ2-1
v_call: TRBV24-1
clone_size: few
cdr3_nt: TGTGCCACCAGGACAGGGAATGAGCAGTTCTTC
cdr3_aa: CATRTGNEQFF

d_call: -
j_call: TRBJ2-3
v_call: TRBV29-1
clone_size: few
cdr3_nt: TGCAGCGTCGCCCGGGATAGCACAGATACGCAGTATTTT
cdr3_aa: CSVARDSTDTQYF

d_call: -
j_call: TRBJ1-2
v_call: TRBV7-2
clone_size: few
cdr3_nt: TGTGCCAGCAGCTTAGGAGGGGGGGCTGATGGCTACACCTTC
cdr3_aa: CASSLGGGADGYTF

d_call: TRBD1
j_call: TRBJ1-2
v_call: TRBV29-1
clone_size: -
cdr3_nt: TGCAGCGTGGACGACAGGGGCGGCTATGGCTACACCTTC
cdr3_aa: CSVDDRGGYGYTF

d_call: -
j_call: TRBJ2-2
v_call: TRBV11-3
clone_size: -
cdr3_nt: TGTGCCAGCCCTCCCTGGGCAGGGGCCGGGGAGCTGTTTTTT
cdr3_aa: CASPPWAGAGELFF

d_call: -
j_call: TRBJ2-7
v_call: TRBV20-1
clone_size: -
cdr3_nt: TGCAGTGCTCCCAACCGGGACCTTTCCTACGAGCAGTACTTC
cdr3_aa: CSAPNRDLSYEQYF

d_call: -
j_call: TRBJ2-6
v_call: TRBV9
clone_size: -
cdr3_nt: TGTGCCAGCAGCGCCCCGGAGGGGACCTCCAGCTCTGGGGCCAACGTCCTGACTTTC
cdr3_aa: CASSAPEGTSSSGANVLTF

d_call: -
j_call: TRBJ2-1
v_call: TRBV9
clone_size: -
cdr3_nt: TGTGCCAGCAGCCTCCCCGGGTCCTTGGTCAATGAGCAGTTCTTC
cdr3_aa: CASSLPGSLVNEQFF

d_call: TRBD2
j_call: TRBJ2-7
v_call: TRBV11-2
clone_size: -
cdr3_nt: TGTGCCAGCAGGCCGGGACTAGAGATCCACTACGAGCAGTACTTC
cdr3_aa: CASRPGLEIHYEQYF

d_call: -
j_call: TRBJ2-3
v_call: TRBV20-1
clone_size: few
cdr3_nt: TGCAGTGCGGGGTCTGGCGCAGATACGCAGTATTTT
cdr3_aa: CSAGSGADTQYF

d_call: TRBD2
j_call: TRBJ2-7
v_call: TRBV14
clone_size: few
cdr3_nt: TGTGCCAGCAGCCAAGCAACTAGCGTTGCCTACGAGCAGTACTTC
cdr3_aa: CASSQATSVAYEQYF

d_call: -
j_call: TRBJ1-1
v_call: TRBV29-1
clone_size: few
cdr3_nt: TGCAGCGTTAAAGGAAACACTGAAGCTTTCTTT
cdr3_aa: CSVKGNTEAFF

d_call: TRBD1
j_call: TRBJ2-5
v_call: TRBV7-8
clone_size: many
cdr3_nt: TGTGCCAGCAGCCGAGGGGGCCGAGAGACCCAGTACTTC
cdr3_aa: CASSRGGRETQYF

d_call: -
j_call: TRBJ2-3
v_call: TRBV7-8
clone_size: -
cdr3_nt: TGTGCCAGCAGCTCCCCAGGTGCAGATACGCAGTATTTT
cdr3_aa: CASSSPGADTQYF

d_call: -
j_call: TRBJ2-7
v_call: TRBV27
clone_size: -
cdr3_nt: TGTGCCAGCAGTCCTAGTCCGCCAAGATCCTACGAGCAGTACTTC
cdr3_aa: CASSPSPPRSYEQYF